The 18 T cell receptor beta chains presented below share a single source sample, sequenced in a study of blood T cell repertoires in COVID-19. Only in-frame clones appear in the TCRdb table, and some are missing; sequencing was by immunoSEQ multiplex PCR. The data hold 95,000 to 130,000 clones, with just over 90% observed a single time. Sequenced input: peripheral blood. The receptor source for this set is a human donor with active COVID-19. The donor label of this sample is uncertain.

The rearrangement joins TRBV5-1 to TRBJ1-1, with 12 bases that match TRBD1. The CDR3 is 14 residues long. J gave up 8 bases and V 0 bases, and 2 bases lay outside the gene matches. Germline CDR1 SGHRS, CDR2 YFSETQ. CDR3 amino acids: CASSLAGQGAEAFF. The DNA of the CDR3 is TGCGCCAGCAGCTTGGCGGGACAGGGGGCAGAAGCTTTCTTT.

CDR3 in DNA: TGTGCCAGTTCCGGAGCGGGTATCTCCTACGAGCAGTACTTC. Protein product: CASSGAGISYEQYF. The V gene is TRBV9, the J gene TRBJ2-7, with D possibly being TRBD2 (6 bases). V lost 8 bases and J lost 0, with 15 bases in between. Germline-derived CDR1 and CDR2 are SGDLS and YYNGEE. The CDR3 spans 14 residues.

The chain links TRBV5-8 to TRBJ1-5; D unresolved. V dropped 5 bases and J dropped 0 bases, with 9 bases sitting between them. The germline V gene has CDR1 SGHTS and CDR2 YDEGEE. The CDR3 is made up of 14 amino acids. In DNA, the CDR3 is TGTGCCAGCAGACAGATGTCTAGCAATCAGCCCCAGCATTTT. Protein sequence: CASRQMSSNQPQHF.

V is TRBV9 and J is TRBJ1-2; D gene ambiguous. The V gene's germline CDR1 is SGDLS and CDR2 YYNGEE. V was cut by 3 bases and J by 7 bases, with 7 bases left in between. The CDR3 extends over 11 amino acids. The CDR3 DNA reads as TGTGCCAGCAGCGACCGGGGTGGCTACACCTTC. Amino acids: CASSDRGGYTF.

This clone was detected only a few times. This sequence joins TRBV7-6 and TRBJ2-7; 7 nucleotides match TRBD1. The junction had 6 bases not matched to a gene; V was cut back by 5 bases and J by 5 bases. This CDR3 is 13 amino acids long. Germline values: CDR1 SGHVS, CDR2 FNYEAQ. The CDR3 bases are TGTGCCAGCAGCCCAGACAGGGCTGACGAGCAGTACTTC. It yields the protein CASSPDRADEQYF.

V is TRBV25-1 and J is TRBJ1-5, with TRBD1 matching over 9 bases. The V and J ends lost 9 bases and 0 bases, in that order; junction bases with no gene match: 12. Looked up from germline, CDR1 is MGHDK and CDR2 is SYGVNS. The CDR3 is 17 amino acids. CDR3 DNA sequence: TGTGCCAGACCGGACAGGGGACTATTCGATAGCAATCAGCCCCAGCATTTT. Its translation: CARPDRGLFDSNQPQHF.

The CDR3: CASSPRRSYGYTF. The CDR3 nucleotides read TGTGCCAGCAGTCCCCGTCGGTCCTATGGCTACACCTTC. The rearrangement joins TRBV27 to TRBJ1-2; no firm D call. Between the trimmed V and J ends, which lost 5 bases and 4 bases, there was a span of 11 bases. The CDR3 totals 13 residues. CDR1 and CDR2 (germline): MNHEY, SMNVEV (reference sequence).

DNA for the CDR3: TGTGCCAGCAGCGTAGGGGTAGGGGGCGTCAATCAGCCCCAGCATTTT. Encoded protein: CASSVGVGGVNQPQHF. This chain joins TRBV9 and TRBJ1-5, with 7 bases identical to TRBD1. The germline CDR1 and CDR2 sequences are SGDLS and YYNGEE. The CDR3 loop spans 16 amino acids. Trimming removed 0 bases from V and 3 bases from J; junction bases left unmatched: 6.

The chain is built from TRBV10-3 and TRBJ1-1; TRBD1 matches 8 bases. The germline V gene encodes CDR1 ENHRY and CDR2 SYGVKD. The V and J ends lost 2 bases and 6 bases, in that order; junction bases with no gene match: 8. The CDR3 length is 15 residues. CDR3 loop: CAISEPRGRSPEAFF. As DNA, the CDR3 is TGTGCCATCAGTGAGCCCAGGGGGCGAAGCCCTGAAGCTTTCTTT.

This clone was seen more than once but under ten times. The genes are TRBV6-1 and TRBJ1-1, with D possibly matching TRBD1 (6 bases). Trimming removed 2 bases at V and 9 bases at J, with 19 bases between. The germline V gene encodes CDR1 MNHNS and CDR2 SASEGT. The CDR3 is made up of 15 amino acids. The CDR3: CASSELRGSGGQAFF. CDR3 DNA: TGTGCCAGCAGTGAACTAAGAGGGTCGGGGGGGCAAGCTTTCTTT.

This clone was seen more than once but under ten times. The chain couples TRBV7-2 to TRBJ1-1; D possibly corresponds to TRBD1 (5 bases). Germline assignment: CDR1 SGHTA and CDR2 FQGNSA. V lost 2 bases and J 5 bases, leaving 21 bases between the germline ends. The CDR3 totals 17 residues. The CDR3 coding sequence is TGTGCCAGCAGCTTACGACTGGGGCAGGGCCCTGGAACTGAAGCTTTCTTT. Amino acids: CASSLRLGQGPGTEAFF.

The J gene is TRBJ2-5, the V gene TRBV6-6, with 7 nucleotides matching TRBD1. The germline gives CDR1 MNHNY, CDR2 SVGAGI (reference sequence). Losses at the gene ends were 0 bases for V and 4 bases for J; bases not matched to a gene: 5. This CDR3 is 15 amino acids long. CDR3 sequence reads: CASSYSRQGGETQYF. The CDR3 DNA reads as TGTGCCAGCAGTTACTCCAGACAGGGCGGAGAGACCCAGTACTTC.

The genes are TRBV27 and TRBJ2-7; D not certain. In germline, CDR1 is MNHEY, CDR2 SMNVEV (reference sequence). The CDR3 is 11 residues long. V lost 6 bases, J lost 0 bases, and 3 bases lay in between. CDR3 DNA sequence: TGTGCCAGCAGGGCCTCCTACGAGCAGTACTTC. This translates into CASRASYEQYF.

This clone occurred once. This chain uses TRBV6-5 with TRBJ2-5, with TRBD1 identical over 9 bases. CDR1 is MNHEY and CDR2 is SVGAGI in the germline V gene. Germline trimming cut 6 bases from V and 7 bases from J; bases unmatched to any gene: 9. The CDR3 length is 14 residues. CDR3 residues: CASRGTGTFGTQYF. As DNA, the CDR3 is TGTGCCAGCAGGGGGACAGGGACCTTTGGGACCCAGTACTTC.

V gene TRBV18 combines with J gene TRBJ1-6, with D unresolved. Trimming removed 2 bases at V and 7 bases at J, with 3 bases between. The CDR3 length is 12 residues. CDR1 is KGHSH and CDR2 is LQKENI in the germline V gene. The CDR3 protein is CASSPTNSPLHF. CDR3 DNA sequence: TGTGCCAGCTCACCAACAAATTCACCCCTCCACTTT.

This chain uses TRBV5-6 with TRBJ1-5, with TRBD1 matching over 12 bases. CDR3 size: 15 residues. With 3 bases clipped from V and 7 bases from J, the junction kept 5 bases outside the gene matches. Germline values: CDR1 SGHDT, CDR2 YYEEEE. CDR3 nucleotide sequence: TGTGCCAGCAGCTCAGCGGGACAGGGGGCCCAGCCCCAGCATTTT. Protein sequence: CASSSAGQGAQPQHF.

The chain recombines TRBV6-1 with TRBJ1-6; no clear D. CDR3 size: 14 residues. The V end lost 1 base, the J end lost 6 bases, and 7 bases lay between the germline ends. Germline V gene data show CDR1 as MNHNS and CDR2 as SASEGT. The CDR3 protein is CASSEGGGNSPLHF. CDR3 sequence (DNA): TGTGCCAGCAGTGAAGGGGGAGGTAATTCACCCCTCCACTTT.

This clone has just one count. J is TRBJ1-1 and V is TRBV9; 11 bases fit TRBD1. Looked up from germline, CDR1 is SGDLS and CDR2 is YYNGEE. V dropped 4 bases and J dropped 3; count of bases not matched to a gene: 11. CDR3 size: 17 residues. In nucleotides, the CDR3 is TGTGCCAGCAGCTCGGGACAGGGGGGCCCCACGTACACTGAAGCTTTCTTT. As protein: CASSSGQGGPTYTEAFF.